Below, 32 T cell receptor beta chains from the same sample are listed, as sequenced in a study of radiotherapy plus CTLA-4 blockade in lung cancer. The assay was immunoSEQ multiplex PCR, and TCRdb's table has in-frame clones only and misses some. Here the sample spans roughly 59,000 clones, 65% to 80% being singletons. Sequenced here: peripheral blood, sampled from a patient treated with radiotherapy plus ipilimumab. The source is a human donor with non-small cell lung cancer whose response to radiotherapy plus ipilimumab could not be evaluated.

This clone showed up just a few times. The rearrangement joins TRBV27 to TRBJ1-5; 8 bases are shared with TRBD1. Trimming took 4 bases from V and 0 from J; bases not matched to a gene: 11. Germline CDR1 MNHEY, CDR2 SMNVEV (reference sequence). The CDR3 spans 18 residues. CDR3 bases: TGTGCCAGCAGTTACAGGGGGGACGGAAGCTATAGCAATCAGCCCCAGCATTTT. It is translated as CASSYRGDGSYSNQPQHF.

This rearrangement joins TRBV28 to TRBJ2-5, with D perhaps matching TRBD1 (5 bases). Trimming stripped 5 bases from V and 10 bases from J, with 17 bases between. The germline V gene encodes CDR1 MDHEN and CDR2 SYDVKM. There are 13 residues in the CDR3. CDR3 DNA sequence: TGTGCCAGCAGTAACCTGGACATAACCGACCAGTACTTC. The encoded protein is CASSNLDITDQYF.

The chain carries TRBV7-9 and TRBJ1-5, with TRBD1 as a possible D gene (5 bases). The V end lost 0 bases, the J end lost 6 bases, and 9 bases lay between the germline ends. The germline gives CDR1 SEHNR, CDR2 FQNEAQ (reference sequence). The CDR3 has 14 amino acids. CDR3 residues: CASSLAAGSQPQHF. The CDR3 DNA is TGTGCCAGCAGCTTAGCGGCAGGGTCTCAGCCCCAGCATTTT.

V is TRBV6-1 and J is TRBJ1-3; possibly TRBD1 for D (6 bases). Germline V gene lookup returns CDR1 MNHNS and CDR2 SASEGT. With 7 bases removed from V and 0 bases from J, the gap between germline ends came to 10 bases. This CDR3 is built from 14 residues. In DNA, the CDR3 is TGTGCCAGCATCGGGACAACCTCTGGAAACACCATATATTTT. Translated: CASIGTTSGNTIYF.

The V call is TRBV19, the J call TRBJ1-1; weak D call: TRBD1 (6 bases). Germline CDR1 reads LNHDA; CDR2 reads SQIVND (reference sequence). The ends were cut back, 4 bases at V and 6 bases at J, with 12 bases in the middle. The CDR3 runs to 13 residues. In DNA form, the CDR3 reads TGTGCCAGTAGTACCCAACAGGGAGCTGAAGCTTTCTTT. Its protein is CASSTQQGAEAFF.

J is TRBJ2-1 and V is TRBV4-1, with 7 bases identical to TRBD2. Trimming cost V 4 bases and J 2 bases; bases outside gene matches: 8. Germline loops: CDR1 MGHRA, CDR2 YSYEKL. This CDR3 spans 16 amino acids. In nucleotides, the CDR3 is TGCGCCAGCAGCCCCCGGGGGAGGGACGCCTACAATGAGCAGTTCTTC. This sequence encodes CASSPRGRDAYNEQFF.

The rearrangement links TRBV9 to TRBJ2-7; D is perhaps TRBD2 (8 bases). There are 16 residues in the CDR3. Germline values: CDR1 SGDLS, CDR2 YYNGEE. V shed 4 bases and J shed 3 bases, with 20 bases lying between them. CDR3 nucleotides: TGTGCCAGCAGCTTGCGGGGGGAGAGGGGGCTCTACGAGCAGTACTTC. Translating gives CASSLRGERGLYEQYF.

V is TRBV27 and J is TRBJ2-7; D is unclear. Trimming left V 0 bases short and J 3 bases short, with 9 bases between. Germline lookup yields CDR1 MNHEY and CDR2 SMNVEV (reference sequence). This CDR3 has 14 amino acids. CDR3 bases: TGTGCCAGCAGTTTATCGGGCCAAAGCTACGAGCAGTACTTC. Amino acid sequence: CASSLSGQSYEQYF.

V and J are TRBV5-4 and TRBJ1-2; no definite D call. This CDR3 contains 13 residues. CDR1 and CDR2 from the germline V gene are SGHNT and YYREEE (reference sequence). V lost 0 bases and J 4 bases, leaving 7 bases between the germline ends. CDR3: CASSLGGSYGYTF. CDR3 DNA sequence: TGTGCCAGCAGCTTGGGCGGGTCCTATGGCTACACCTTC.

In DNA form, the CDR3 reads TGTGCCAGCAGCTTCGCGACAGGGACCTATTCACCCCTCCACTTT. Translation: CASSFATGTYSPLHF. V usage is TRBV6-1 and J usage is TRBJ1-6; 7 bases match TRBD1. The length of the CDR3 is 15 residues. Germline CDR1 reads MNHNS; CDR2 reads SASEGT. V lost 6 bases and J lost 8; bases outside the gene matches: 10.

This sequence joins TRBV5-6 and TRBJ1-2, with 7 bases fitting TRBD1. Trimming cost V 0 bases and J 4 bases; bases outside gene matches: 12. Germline CDR1 and CDR2: SGHDT and YYEEEE. The CDR3 covers 17 residues. CDR3 protein: CASSLEGYRGVGYGYTF. Written as DNA, the CDR3 is TGTGCCAGCAGCTTGGAGGGATACAGGGGAGTGGGCTATGGCTACACCTTC. The full variable domain, its missing parts supplied by reference TRBV5-6 and TRBJ1-2, is DAGVTQSPTHLIKTRGQQVTLRCSPKSGHDTVSWYQQALGQGPQFIFQYYEEEERQRGNFPDRFSGHQFPNYSSELNVNALLLGDSALYLCASSLEGYRGVGYGYTFGSGTRLTVV.

The CDR3 DNA sequence: TGTGCCTGGAGTCCCCGGGACTATGGCTACACCTTC. This translates into CAWSPRDYGYTF. The chain uses TRBV30 and TRBJ1-2; no definite D call. The germline V and J ends were trimmed by 2 bases and 3 bases, with 7 bases remaining between them. The length of the CDR3 is 12 residues. Germline lookup yields CDR1 GTSNPN and CDR2 SVGIG (reference sequence).

V gene TRBV6-1 combines with J gene TRBJ1-2; D perhaps matches TRBD1 (5 bases). The CDR3 runs 14 residues. Trimming shortened V by 5 bases and J by 4 bases, and 14 bases separated the two germline ends. Germline CDR1 reads MNHNS; CDR2 reads SASEGT. CDR3 sequence (DNA): TGTGCCAGCAGTTATGGCGGGACCTCCTATGGCTACACCTTC. Translating it yields CASSYGGTSYGYTF.

This clone was counted between two and nine times. This specimen includes other DNA sequences encoding the same CDR3. The chain combines TRBV5-4 with TRBJ2-5; D unresolved. The germline V and J ends were trimmed by 0 bases and 3 bases, with 6 bases remaining between them. The CDR3 runs to 13 residues. Germline V gene data show CDR1 as SGHNT and CDR2 as YYREEE (reference sequence). CDR3 amino acids: CASSLGLEETQYF. The CDR3 bases are TGTGCCAGCAGCTTGGGACTCGAAGAGACCCAGTACTTC.

This chain connects TRBV4-3 to TRBJ2-7; D is perhaps TRBD1 (6 bases). The V gene's germline CDR1 is LGHNA and CDR2 YSLEER. CDR3 length: 14 amino acids. With 1 base removed from V and 4 bases from J, the gap between germline ends came to 11 bases. The DNA for the CDR3 is TGCGCCAGCAGCCAAGGAACAGGGCCTTACGAGCAGTACTTC. It translates to CASSQGTGPYEQYF.

This chain links TRBV7-9 with TRBJ1-4, with 8 bases fitting TRBD1. Germline trimming cut 4 bases from V and 4 bases from J; bases unmatched to any gene: 14. Germline lookup yields CDR1 SEHNR and CDR2 FQNEAQ (reference sequence). The CDR3 runs to 18 residues. CDR3 DNA sequence: TGTGCCAGCAGCTCCTATGCAGGGGGCAGGGACTATAATGAAAAACTGTTTTTT. Its translation is CASSSYAGGRDYNEKLFF.

The genes are TRBV28 and TRBJ2-7; 7 bases match TRBD2. Trimming took 10 bases from V and 6 from J; bases not matched to a gene: 9. In germline, CDR1 is MDHEN, CDR2 SYDVKM. CDR3 length: 12 amino acids. The CDR3 sequence is CATSLGGLEQYF. The CDR3 DNA is TGTGCCACCTCACTGGGAGGGCTCGAGCAGTACTTC.

The J gene is TRBJ2-5, the V gene TRBV7-2, with 8 bases lining up with TRBD1. This CDR3 spans 15 amino acids. V shed 5 bases and J 0 bases; nucleotides not matched to a gene: 5. Germline values: CDR1 SGHTA, CDR2 FQGNSA. The CDR3 protein is CASSPLGQDQETQYF. CDR3 coding DNA: TGTGCCAGCAGCCCCCTGGGACAGGACCAAGAGACCCAGTACTTC.

This rearrangement joins TRBV7-2 to TRBJ1-6; possibly TRBD1 for D (6 bases). CDR1 SGHTA and CDR2 FQGNSA come from the germline V gene. This CDR3 spans 14 amino acids. V was shortened by 5 bases and J by 5 bases, with 10 bases between the two germline ends. The CDR3 protein is CASSPRDNNSPLHF. The CDR3 bases are TGTGCCAGCAGCCCCCGGGACAATAATTCACCCCTCCACTTT.

The CDR3 DNA follows: TGTGCCAGCAAGGAGGGAGTGGGCAATCAGCCCCAGCATTTT. Protein product: CASKEGVGNQPQHF. The chain links TRBV27 to TRBJ1-5, with D hard to call. Germline CDR1 is MNHEY and CDR2 is SMNVEV (reference sequence). The CDR3 length is 14 residues. V was cut by 7 bases and J by 2 bases, with 12 bases left in between.

The chain joins TRBV30 to TRBJ1-2; tentative D call: TRBD1 (5 bases). The V end was cut by 0 bases, the J end by 4 bases, with 9 bases between. Germline-derived CDR1 and CDR2 are GTSNPN and SVGIG (reference sequence). This CDR3 is 13 amino acids long. The CDR3 DNA follows: TGTGCCTGGAGTGTAGCAGGGTCCTATGGCTACACCTTC. It translates to CAWSVAGSYGYTF. Together with reference TRBV30 and TRBJ1-2, the CDR3 gives the full variable domain: SQTIHQWPATLVQPVGSPLSLECTVEGTSNPNLYWYRQAAGRGLQLLFYSVGIGQISSEVPQNLSASRPQDRQFILSSKKLLLSDSGFYLCAWSVAGSYGYTFGSGTRLTVV.

This clone was seen only a few times. The same CDR3 arises from other DNA sequences in this sample as well. The chain recombines TRBV27 with TRBJ1-2; the match to TRBD1 covers 8 bases. The CDR3 consists of 14 residues. CDR1 and CDR2 from the germline V gene are MNHEY and SMNVEV (reference sequence). After removal of 3 bases from V and 2 bases from J, the junction contained 2 bases not matched to a gene. The CDR3, as DNA: TGTGCCAGCAGTTTCGGACAGGGCAACTATGGCTACACCTTC. Protein sequence: CASSFGQGNYGYTF.

The rearrangement uses TRBV10-3 and TRBJ2-3, with TRBD1 as a possible D gene (5 bases). This CDR3 region has 13 residues. Per the germline V gene, CDR1 is ENHRY and CDR2 is SYGVKD. The V and J ends lost 2 bases and 3 bases respectively, with 6 bases between them. DNA for the CDR3: TGTGCCATCAGTGAGCAGGGAACAGATACGCAGTATTTT. Protein sequence: CAISEQGTDTQYF.

The chain links TRBV11-2 to TRBJ2-7, with a weak D call TRBD1 (6 bases). The V end was cut by 2 bases, the J end by 1 base, with 9 bases between. There are 14 residues in the CDR3. Germline V gene data show CDR1 as SGHAT and CDR2 as FQNNGV. Here the CDR3 reads CASSLPGQSYEQYF. The CDR3 region has the DNA TGTGCCAGCAGCTTACCAGGACAGTCCTACGAGCAGTACTTC. Full variable domain (outside the CDR3, taken from reference TRBV11-2 and TRBJ2-7): EAGVAQSPRYKIIEKRQSVAFWCNPISGHATLYWYQQILGQGPKLLIQFQNNGVVDDSQLPKDRFSAERLKGVDSTLKIQPAKLEDSAVYLCASSLPGQSYEQYFGPGTRLTVT.

The chain couples TRBV30 to TRBJ1-5, with TRBD1 as a possible D gene (5 bases). From germline, CDR1 is GTSNPN and CDR2 SVGIG (reference sequence). The CDR3 has 18 amino acids. Trimming took 2 bases from V and 1 from J, leaving 21 bases between them. The CDR3 loop is CAWSPSFGGTGSNQPQHF. The CDR3 nucleotides are TGTGCCTGGAGTCCGTCTTTTGGAGGGACGGGGAGCAATCAGCCCCAGCATTTT.

The V gene is TRBV5-6, the J gene TRBJ2-5; D is perhaps TRBD1 (6 bases). The V and J ends lost 4 bases and 1 base respectively, with 14 bases between them. Per the germline V gene, CDR1 is SGHDT and CDR2 is YYEEEE. This CDR3 region has 15 residues. CDR3 coding DNA: TGTGCCAGCAGCACCCCGGGACAAACCCAAGAGACCCAGTACTTC. Translation gives CASSTPGQTQETQYF.

The chain couples TRBV6-5 to TRBJ1-1; D gene unclear. Germline lookup yields CDR1 MNHEY and CDR2 SVGAGI. The V gene lost 3 bases and the J gene lost 1 base, with 9 bases spanning the gap. The length of the CDR3 is 14 residues. CDR3 amino acids: CASSYLFPNTEAFF. CDR3 nucleotide sequence: TGTGCCAGCAGTTATCTTTTTCCGAACACTGAAGCTTTCTTT.

This clone showed up just a few times. The CDR3 bases are TGTGCCAGCAGCTTAGCCCGCCGGGGGGCCGCTGGGGATACGCAGTATTTT. This codes for CASSLARRGAAGDTQYF. The chain is built from TRBV7-6 and TRBJ2-3, with D possibly matching TRBD2 (7 bases). The CDR3 covers 17 residues. Germline CDR1 and CDR2: SGHVS and FNYEAQ. V was clipped by 0 bases and J by 6 bases, with 19 bases between them.

With respect to this clone: Distinct nucleotide sequences in the sample also encode this CDR3. The gene calls are TRBV20-1 and TRBJ2-7, with TRBD1 as a possible D gene (6 bases). V dropped 3 bases and J dropped 3 bases, with 6 bases sitting between them. The CDR3 totals 11 residues. From germline, CDR1 is DFQATT and CDR2 SNEGSKA (reference sequence). The CDR3 DNA follows: TGCAGTGCTAGGGACAGCTACGAGCAGTACTTC. As protein: CSARDSYEQYF.

This clone was counted between two and nine times. This chain links TRBV9 with TRBJ2-1; maybe TRBD2 (5 bases). V shed 3 bases and J shed 3 bases, with 13 bases lying between them. Germline V gene lookup returns CDR1 SGDLS and CDR2 YYNGEE. This CDR3 comprises 15 residues. The CDR3 nucleotides are TGTGCCAGCAGCGAAGTCCCGGGGAACTACAATGAGCAGTTCTTC. Protein product: CASSEVPGNYNEQFF.

The chain couples TRBV28 to TRBJ1-6; D gene uncertain. The germline gives CDR1 MDHEN, CDR2 SYDVKM. V dropped 6 bases and J dropped 9 bases, with 12 bases sitting between them. The CDR3 length is 13 residues. CDR3 nucleotides: TGTGCCAGCAGGCTTAGACATGTTTCACCCCTCCACTTT. It translates to CASRLRHVSPLHF.

This clone was seen just once. This chain uses TRBV11-3 with TRBJ1-1; D unresolved. V was shortened by 1 base and J by 3 bases, with 9 bases between the two germline ends. CDR1 is SGHNT and CDR2 is YENEEA in the germline V gene. The CDR3 has 14 amino acids. CDR3 DNA sequence: TGTGCCAGCAGCTTAGTTCGTCTGTACACTGAAGCTTTCTTT. Its translation is CASSLVRLYTEAFF.